Each of the 24 T cell receptor beta chains below was sequenced from the same sample in a study of blood T cell repertoires in COVID-19. The data were produced by immunoSEQ multiplex PCR, yet TCRdb's version contains in-frame clones alone and is incomplete. The sample includes 100,000 to 120,000 clones, 85% seen only once; the top ten take 5.5%. The sequencing input was peripheral blood. Receptors were obtained from a woman aged 60-70 years with COVID-19, enrolled during active disease.

The DNA of the CDR3 is TGTGCCAGCAGCGTTCTGGGACAGGGAGGGACTGAAGCTTTCTTT. This sequence encodes CASSVLGQGGTEAFF. This chain connects TRBV11-2 to TRBJ1-1, with 9 nucleotides matching TRBD1. After removal of 5 bases from V and 5 bases from J, the junction contained 9 bases not matched to a gene. Germline V gene sequence: CDR1 SGHAT, CDR2 FQNNGV. The CDR3 has 15 amino acids.

This sequence joins TRBV5-8 and TRBJ1-1; possibly TRBD1 for D (5 bases). The CDR3 is 14 residues long. With 3 bases removed from V and 1 base from J, the gap between germline ends came to 10 bases. CDR1 and CDR2 (germline): SGHTS, YDEGEE. In DNA form, the CDR3 reads TGTGCCAGCAGCTACACTCAGGGGAACACTGAAGCTTTCTTT. This codes for CASSYTQGNTEAFF. Supplemented by reference TRBV5-8 and TRBJ1-1, the full variable domain reads EAGVTQSPTHLIKTRGQQATLRCSPISGHTSVYWYQQALGLGLQFLLWYDEGEERNRGNFPPRFSGRQFPNYSSELNVNALELEDSALYLCASSYTQGNTEAFFGQGTRLTVV.

DNA of the CDR3: TGCGCCAGCAGCCTAAGTCGGGGGAGAGGGAGCTCCTACAATGAGCAGTTCTTC. Amino acids: CASSLSRGRGSSYNEQFF. The chain is built from TRBV4-1 and TRBJ2-1; D may be TRBD2 (6 bases). V dropped 4 bases and J dropped 0 bases, with 19 bases sitting between them. CDR1 is MGHRA, CDR2 YSYEKL, per germline. The CDR3 is 18 residues long.

The chain joins TRBV9 to TRBJ2-3, with 9 bases lining up with TRBD2. V trimming: 3 bases; J trimming: 0 bases; junction bases outside the gene matches: 2. In germline, CDR1 is SGDLS, CDR2 YYNGEE. This CDR3 has 15 amino acids. The CDR3 here is CASSALAGSTDTQYF. In DNA form, the CDR3 reads TGTGCCAGCAGCGCCCTAGCGGGGAGCACAGATACGCAGTATTTT.

This clone appeared a single time. This chain connects TRBV10-3 to TRBJ2-7; D not resolved. There are 12 residues in the CDR3. CDR1 and CDR2 from the germline V gene are ENHRY and SYGVKD. Trimming shortened V by 3 bases and J by 4 bases, and 7 bases separated the two germline ends. The CDR3 loop is CAISEVTYEQYF. CDR3 DNA sequence: TGTGCCATCAGTGAAGTCACATACGAGCAGTACTTC.

The chain joins TRBV9 to TRBJ2-3; tentatively, D is TRBD2 (5 bases). Germline V gives CDR1 SGDLS, CDR2 YYNGEE. The CDR3 sequence is 19 residues long. The V gene lost 3 bases and the J gene lost 2 bases, with 25 bases spanning the gap. CDR3 loop: CASSASSRAGWGTTDTQYF. CDR3 DNA: TGTGCCAGCAGCGCCTCTTCTCGGGCGGGCTGGGGAACCACAGATACGCAGTATTTT. Full variable domain (rest looked up from reference TRBV9 and TRBJ2-3): DSGVTQTPKHLITATGQRVTLRCSPRSGDLSVYWYQQSLDQGLQFLIQYYNGEERAKGNILERFSAQQFPDLHSELNLSSLELGDSALYFCASSASSRAGWGTTDTQYFGPGTRLTVL.

This clone was counted once. This sequence joins TRBV5-5 and TRBJ1-2; 9 bases are a match to TRBD1. Germline values: CDR1 SGHKS, CDR2 YYEKEE (reference sequence). With 4 bases clipped from V and 6 bases from J, the junction kept 13 bases outside the gene matches. The CDR3 covers 16 residues. The CDR3 region is CASSTLTGTGNDGYTF. The CDR3 nucleotides read TGTGCCAGCAGCACCTTGACCGGGACAGGGAACGATGGCTACACCTTC.

The V call is TRBV6-2 or TRBV6-3, the J call TRBJ2-2, with 7 bases aligning to TRBD2. This CDR3 has 16 amino acids. Looked up from germline, CDR1 is MNHEY and CDR2 is SVGEGT. The ends lost 0 bases at V and 6 bases at J; junction bases unmatched: 7. CDR3 bases: TGTGCCAGCAGTTACTCGACGGGACTAACCGCCGGGGAGCTGTTTTTT. Its protein is CASSYSTGLTAGELFF.

The V call is TRBV18, the J call TRBJ2-5, with 8 bases identical to TRBD1. Germline values: CDR1 KGHSH, CDR2 LQKENI. The length of the CDR3 is 16 residues. Losses at the gene ends were 3 bases for V and 5 bases for J; bases not matched to a gene: 11. CDR3: CASSPMPPGGSETQYF. The DNA for the CDR3 is TGTGCCAGCTCACCCATGCCCCCAGGGGGCAGCGAGACCCAGTACTTC.

The rearrangement links TRBV7-3 to TRBJ2-1; 13 bases agree with TRBD2. CDR1 is SGHTA and CDR2 is FQGTGA in the germline V gene. CDR3 length equals 17 residues. The J segment lost 4 bases and the V segment lost 5 bases, leaving 8 bases of the junction unmatched. CDR3 DNA: TGTGCCAGCAGCCCCCGACTAGCGGGGGGCCTATACAATGAGCAGTTCTTC. Translated, it gives CASSPRLAGGLYNEQFF.

The rearrangement links TRBV6-6 to TRBJ1-3; D is perhaps TRBD1 (5 bases). The ends were cut back, 6 bases at V and 1 base at J, with 10 bases in the middle. Germline V gene lookup returns CDR1 MNHNY and CDR2 SVGAGI (reference sequence). CDR3 length: 14 amino acids. The CDR3 reads CASRDSLSGNTIYF. CDR3 DNA sequence: TGTGCCAGCAGAGACAGCCTATCTGGAAACACCATATATTTT.

The chain recombines TRBV7-8 with TRBJ2-5, with 11 bases that match TRBD2. This CDR3 region has 18 residues. Germline V gene lookup returns CDR1 SGHVS and CDR2 FQNEAQ. Losses at the gene ends were 2 bases for V and 0 bases for J; bases not matched to a gene: 8. The CDR3 region is CASSLPRASGGYQETQYF. DNA of the CDR3: TGTGCCAGCAGCTTACCTCGTGCTAGCGGGGGGTACCAAGAGACCCAGTACTTC.

CDR3: CASSVSQGSPLHF. The CDR3 nucleotides are TGTGCCAGCAGCGTATCACAGGGGTCACCCCTCCACTTT. The V and J genes are TRBV11-3 and TRBJ1-6; the match to TRBD1 covers 7 bases. V was pared by 5 bases and J by 10 bases, with 5 bases of the junction left unmatched. CDR3 size: 13 residues. CDR1 and CDR2 (germline): SGHNT, YENEEA.

The chain combines TRBV4-1 with TRBJ2-1, with D possibly matching TRBD1 (6 bases). This CDR3 comprises 15 residues. Per germline, CDR1 MGHRA and CDR2 YSYEKL. V lost 0 bases, J lost 10 bases, and 16 bases lay in between. The CDR3 is CASSQDGGRATEQFF. DNA of the CDR3: TGCGCCAGCAGCCAAGATGGGGGCCGGGCAACCGAGCAGTTCTTC.

The chain is built from TRBV7-6 and TRBJ2-1, with 13 bases lining up with TRBD2. The CDR3 contains 18 residues. V lost 5 bases and J lost 4; bases outside the gene matches: 11. CDR1 and CDR2 (germline): SGHVS, FNYEAQ. CDR3 coding DNA: TGTGCCAGCAGCCCTACCACTAGCGGGGGGGCCATTTACAATGAGCAGTTCTTC. This translates into CASSPTTSGGAIYNEQFF. The variable domain in full, with the rest retrieved from reference TRBV7-6 and TRBJ2-1, is GAGVSQSPRYKVTKRGQDVALRCDPISGHVSLYWYRQALGQGPEFLTYFNYEAQQDKSGLPNDRFSAERPEGSISTLTIQRTEQRDSAMYRCASSPTTSGGAIYNEQFFGPGTRLTVL.

This chain joins TRBV19 and TRBJ1-1; maybe TRBD1 (5 bases). V lost 0 bases and J lost 4, with 9 bases in between. Germline CDR1 LNHDA, CDR2 SQIVND (reference sequence). The CDR3 has 14 residues. CDR3 sequence (DNA): TGTGCCAGTAGTATAGATGGAGGGGCCACTGAAGCTTTCTTT. Residues: CASSIDGGATEAFF.

The CDR3 protein is CASSVTGGSGNTIYF. Here the CDR3 DNA reads TGTGCCAGTAGCGTGACAGGGGGCTCTGGAAACACCATATATTTT. The rearrangement uses TRBV19 and TRBJ1-3; 9 bases are a match to TRBD1. Per the germline V gene, CDR1 is LNHDA and CDR2 is SQIVND (reference sequence). The CDR3 consists of 15 residues. V trimming: 6 bases; J trimming: 0 bases; junction bases outside the gene matches: 3.

The genes are TRBV7-2 and TRBJ2-4; 12 bases are shared with TRBD2. V was clipped by 5 bases and J by 7 bases; unmatched bases: 6. The CDR3 has 15 residues. Germline V CDR1 and CDR2: SGHTA, FQGNSA. The CDR3 here is CASSQGTSGPNIQYF. In DNA, the CDR3 is TGTGCCAGCAGCCAAGGGACTAGCGGGCCGAACATTCAGTACTTC.

This clone occurred once. Different DNA sequences within this sample yield the same CDR3. The chain couples TRBV11-2 to TRBJ2-1; 7 bases map to TRBD2. The CDR3 totals 13 residues. V lost 9 bases to trimming and J lost 5 bases; unmatched junction nucleotides: 7. Germline CDR1 and CDR2: SGHAT and FQNNGV. CDR3 nucleotides: TGTGCCAGTCGAAGCGGGACCAACAATGAGCAGTTCTTC. Translated, it gives CASRSGTNNEQFF.

This clone was seen just once. This chain joins TRBV11-2 and TRBJ1-2; D is unresolved. The CDR3 loop spans 15 amino acids. CDR1 and CDR2 (germline): SGHAT, FQNNGV. Trimming shortened V by 2 bases and J by 3 bases, and 13 bases separated the two germline ends. The CDR3 reads CASSLFRGKDYGYTF. The CDR3 DNA reads as TGTGCCAGCAGCTTATTCCGAGGGAAGGACTATGGCTACACCTTC.

The rearrangement links TRBV7-9 to TRBJ2-2, with 9 bases lining up with TRBD1. CDR1 SEHNR and CDR2 FQNEAQ come from the germline V gene (reference sequence). V shed 5 bases, J shed 5 bases, and the junction held 9 bases outside the gene matches. The CDR3 sequence is 16 residues long. The CDR3 loop is CASSGTGQGTTGELFF. CDR3 in DNA: TGTGCCAGCAGCGGTACCGGACAGGGGACAACCGGGGAGCTGTTTTTT.

This clone has only one observation. Here the CDR3 reads CASSSPTGVGNQPQHF. For the CDR3, the DNA is TGTGCCAGCAGTTCCCCGACAGGGGTAGGGAATCAGCCCCAGCATTTT. This chain connects TRBV6-6 to TRBJ1-5, with 8 bases matching TRBD1. CDR3 length equals 16 residues. V lost 4 bases, J lost 4 bases, and 9 bases stayed unmatched. Germline loops: CDR1 MNHNY, CDR2 SVGAGI (reference sequence).

This clone was seen at least ten times. The rearrangement links TRBV6-5 to TRBJ1-6; 7 bases agree with TRBD1. The germline gives CDR1 MNHEY, CDR2 SVGAGI. CDR3 length equals 16 residues. Trimming took 3 bases from V and 7 from J; bases not matched to a gene: 9. The CDR3 bases are TGTGCCAGCAGTTATTCTGGAACAGGGGCAAATTCACCCCTCCACTTT. It translates to CASSYSGTGANSPLHF.

In this sample, this clone turned up once. The V call is TRBV27, the J call TRBJ2-7, with D possibly TRBD1 on 6 matching bases. This CDR3 region has 13 residues. The V and J ends lost 6 bases and 4 bases respectively, with 13 bases between them. Germline V gene lookup returns CDR1 MNHEY and CDR2 SMNVEV (reference sequence). The CDR3 is CASSQLDRYEQYF. In nucleotides, the CDR3 is TGTGCCAGCAGCCAACTGGACAGATACGAGCAGTACTTC.